These 21 T cell receptor beta chains originate from one sample sequenced in a study of vaccination and CD4 T cells after COVID-19. Treatment specified: roughly nine-day PBMC culture with coronavirus spike peptide pools or control peptides (ViraFEST assay). Sequencing of DNA taken from cultured CD4+ T cells relied on the Oncomine TCR Beta short-read assay. TCRdb ran MiXCR on the PCR reads and lists one entry per CDR3 protein. The sample lists more than 20,000 distinct CDR3 sequences; 43% were seen once. No antigen has been identified for these receptors. The specimen sequenced was CD4+ T cells from blood, cultured in vitro. These receptors originate from a human donor who had recovered from COVID-19.

This chain uses TRBV27 with TRBJ2-3, with D tentatively TRBD2 (5 bases). The germline V gene encodes CDR1 MNHEY and CDR2 SMNVEV (reference sequence). This CDR3 spans 15 amino acids. The V and J ends lost 4 bases and 7 bases respectively, with 18 bases between them. In DNA, the CDR3 is TGTGCCAGCAGTTCCTTTGGACTGGGTGGAAATACGCAGTATTTT. This sequence encodes CASSSFGLGGNTQYF.

This clonotype was seen more than once but under ten times. V is TRBV19 and J is TRBJ1-6; TRBD1 might be the D (6 bases). The CDR3 is made up of 14 amino acids. Per germline, CDR1 LNHDA and CDR2 SQIVND (reference sequence). V lost 5 bases and J lost 7, with 12 bases in between. CDR3 nucleotide sequence: TGTGCCAGTAGTGGAGGACAGCGCAATTCACCCCTCCACTTT. This sequence encodes CASSGGQRNSPLHF.

V is TRBV5-1 and J is TRBJ2-7; D ambiguous. Trimming left V 4 bases short and J 4 bases short, with 9 bases between. The CDR3 covers 12 residues. Germline assignment: CDR1 SGHRS and CDR2 YFSETQ. The CDR3 sequence: CASSETGYEQYF. CDR3 bases: TGCGCCAGCAGCGAGACCGGTTACGAGCAGTACTTC.

This clonotype was found a few times. The rearrangement joins TRBV11-2 to TRBJ2-5, with D unresolved. Germline V lookup: CDR1 SGHAT, CDR2 FQNNGV. The CDR3 sequence is 13 residues long. Trimming stripped 1 base from V and 7 bases from J, with 10 bases between. Here the CDR3 reads CASSLVEIGTQYF. CDR3 in DNA: TGTGCCAGCAGCTTAGTAGAAATCGGGACCCAGTACTTC.

The chain uses TRBV6-1 and TRBJ1-6; no definite D call. This CDR3 contains 11 residues. CDR1 MNHNS and CDR2 SASEGT come from the germline V gene. Between the trimmed V and J ends, which lost 3 bases and 18 bases, there was a span of 12 bases. Written as DNA, the CDR3 is TGTGCCAGCAGTGACGTACGATCTCCCCACTTT. Its translation: CASSDVRSPHF.

The rearrangement joins TRBV10-3 to TRBJ2-2; D uncertain. V gave up 7 bases and J gave up 4 bases, with 10 bases separating them. This CDR3 contains 13 residues. Germline V lookup: CDR1 ENHRY, CDR2 SYGVKD. The CDR3 protein is CAIMGSGTGELFF. In DNA, the CDR3 is TGTGCCATCATGGGATCGGGCACCGGGGAGCTGTTTTTT.

This clonotype was observed a few times. The chain has TRBV7-9 and TRBJ2-6; possible D gene TRBD1, 5 bases. Germline V gives CDR1 SEHNR, CDR2 FQNEAQ (reference sequence). There are 16 residues in the CDR3. V shed 3 bases and J shed 1 base, with 10 bases lying between them. The CDR3 loop is CASSFSQGSGANVLTF. CDR3 nucleotides: TGTGCCAGCAGCTTTTCTCAGGGTTCTGGGGCCAACGTCCTGACTTTC.

The J gene is TRBJ2-5, the V gene TRBV5-1, with 11 positions matching TRBD2. CDR1 and CDR2 (germline): SGHRS, YFSETQ. Germline trimming cut 2 bases from V and 6 bases from J; bases unmatched to any gene: 12. This CDR3 spans 17 amino acids. The CDR3 is CASSFSLSGRAAQTQYF. The DNA of the CDR3 is TGCGCCAGCAGCTTTTCCCTTAGCGGGAGGGCCGCCCAGACCCAGTACTTC.

This sequence joins TRBV28 and TRBJ2-7; 12 positions agree with TRBD2. CDR1 is MDHEN, CDR2 SYDVKM, per germline. Losses at the gene ends were 3 bases for V and 7 bases for J; bases not matched to a gene: 4. The CDR3 consists of 14 residues. The CDR3 coding sequence is TGTGCCAGCAGTTTCCTCCTAGCGGGAGGGGAGCAGTACTTC. It encodes CASSFLLAGGEQYF. The full variable domain, in which reference TRBV28 and TRBJ2-7 provide the parts outside the CDR3, is DVKVTQSSRYLVKRTGEKVFLECVQDMDHENMFWYRQDPGLGLRLIYFSYDVKMKEKGDIPEGYSVSREKKERFSLILESASTNQTSMYLCASSFLLAGGEQYFGPGTRLTVT.

The chain uses TRBV4-2 and TRBJ2-5; 7 bases match TRBD2. The V segment lost 0 bases and the J segment 1 base; nucleotides outside the gene matches: 14. Germline-derived CDR1 and CDR2 are LGHNA and YNFKEQ. This CDR3 spans 19 amino acids. CDR3 amino acids: CASSQDPRWQAGSQETQYF. The DNA of the CDR3 is TGTGCCAGCAGCCAAGATCCACGGTGGCAAGCGGGATCCCAAGAGACCCAGTACTTC.

The CDR3 nucleotides are TGTGCCAGCAGAACTAAGACAGGGAGCGGGGAGACCCAGTACTTC. Translating gives CASRTKTGSGETQYF. J is TRBJ2-5 and V is TRBV25-1; possible D gene TRBD1, 7 bases. Germline values: CDR1 MGHDK, CDR2 SYGVNS. This CDR3 is 15 amino acids long. V was cut by 6 bases and J by 5 bases, with 19 bases left in between.

The rearrangement joins TRBV28 to TRBJ1-5; no clear D. This CDR3 is 14 amino acids long. Trimming took off 6 bases at V and 0 bases at J, with 9 bases between the two ends. In germline, CDR1 is MDHEN, CDR2 SYDVKM. The CDR3 bases are TGTGCCAGCAGCGGAGGGCCTAGCAATCAGCCCCAGCATTTT. Amino acids: CASSGGPSNQPQHF.

V usage is TRBV12-3 or TRBV12-4 and J usage is TRBJ1-5, with D tentatively TRBD1 (6 bases). The CDR3 consists of 15 residues. V lost 4 bases and J 2 bases, leaving 12 bases between the germline ends. CDR3 coding DNA: TGTGCCAGCAGTTCATACCGGACAGGCAATCAGCCCCAGCATTTT. Amino acid sequence: CASSSYRTGNQPQHF.

This rearrangement joins TRBV15 to TRBJ1-5; 8 positions match TRBD1. The CDR3 contains 14 residues. Per the germline V gene, CDR1 is LNHNV and CDR2 is YYDKDF (reference sequence). Trimming at V came to 5 bases and at J to 3 bases, leaving 3 bases not matched to a gene. The DNA of the CDR3 is TGTGCCACCAGCCGGACAGGGAACAATCAGCCCCAGCATTTT. Its translation: CATSRTGNNQPQHF.

V gene TRBV10-1 combines with J gene TRBJ2-1; D is uncertain. Looked up from germline, CDR1 is WNHNN and CDR2 is SYGVQD (reference sequence). The CDR3 is 13 amino acids. Trimming removed 6 bases at V and 6 bases at J, with 12 bases between. The chain's CDR3 is CASRSANSNEQFF. For the CDR3, the DNA is TGCGCCAGCAGATCGGCTAATTCCAATGAGCAGTTCTTC.

The chain has TRBV10-2 and TRBJ2-7, with D possibly being TRBD2 (5 bases). V lost 9 bases and J lost 2, with 14 bases in between. Germline CDR1 is WSHSY and CDR2 is SAAADI. This CDR3 comprises 13 residues. The CDR3 nucleotides read TGCGCCAGTACCGGAGGCCTAACCTACGAGCAGTACTTC. This gives the protein CASTGGLTYEQYF.

This clonotype was seen more than once but under ten times. The chain employs TRBV6-4 and TRBJ2-2; TRBD1 is a possible D gene (5 bases). The CDR3 is made up of 14 amino acids. V was clipped by 3 bases and J by 3 bases, with 8 bases between them. Germline assignment: CDR1 MRHNA and CDR2 SNTAGT. The CDR3: CASSEGDDTGELFF. CDR3 in DNA: TGTGCCAGCAGTGAAGGGGATGACACCGGGGAGCTGTTTTTT.

This sequence joins TRBV15 and TRBJ1-1; 8 bases fit TRBD1. Germline values: CDR1 LNHNV, CDR2 YYDKDF (reference sequence). J lost 6 bases, V lost 0 bases, and 3 bases had no gene match. The CDR3 length is 14 residues. In nucleotides, the CDR3 is TGTGCCACCAGCAGAGACAGGGGGCGGGCTGAAGCTTTCTTT. Translation gives CATSRDRGRAEAFF.

The chain is built from TRBV19 and TRBJ1-1, with D possibly TRBD1 on 6 matching bases. Trimming took off 3 bases at V and 10 bases at J, with 15 bases between the two ends. CDR1 and CDR2 (germline): LNHDA, SQIVND (reference sequence). This CDR3 comprises 13 residues. CDR3 loop: CASSIGRGSRAFF. The CDR3 bases are TGTGCCAGTAGTATTGGCAGGGGATCTCGAGCTTTCTTT.

This clonotype was counted between two and nine times. The genes are TRBV24-1 and TRBJ2-7; 10 nucleotides match TRBD1. Trimming took 6 bases from V and 2 from J; bases not matched to a gene: 3. The CDR3 is 14 residues long. The V gene's germline CDR1 is KGHDR and CDR2 SFDVKD. The CDR3 DNA is TGTGCCACCAGTAGGGGGACAGGGGCCTACGAGCAGTACTTC. Translating it yields CATSRGTGAYEQYF.

The genes are TRBV11-2 and TRBJ2-7; no clear D gene. V shed 4 bases and J shed 7 bases, with 14 bases lying between them. The CDR3 has 13 residues. CDR1 SGHAT and CDR2 FQNNGV come from the germline V gene. The CDR3: CASSSNGPGEQYF. The CDR3 nucleotides read TGTGCCAGCAGCTCAAACGGACCGGGTGAGCAGTACTTC. The whole variable domain, remainder taken from reference TRBV11-2 and TRBJ2-7, is EAGVAQSPRYKIIEKRQSVAFWCNPISGHATLYWYQQILGQGPKLLIQFQNNGVVDDSQLPKDRFSAERLKGVDSTLKIQPAKLEDSAVYLCASSSNGPGEQYFGPGTRLTVT.